The sequence of this T cell receptor beta chain was determined in a study of T cells in Graves' hyperthyroidism and ophthalmopathy. TCR beta CDR3 region amplification was performed from RNA transcripts. HTBI primers drove first-round RT-PCR of the TCR CDR3. TCRdb reprocessed the multiplex PCR reads with MiXCR, giving one entry per CDR3 protein. Here the sample spans 350,000 or so distinct CDR3 sequences, 15% to 20% being singletons. Per the germline V gene, CDR1 is MNHNS and CDR2 is SASEGT. This CDR3 region has 16 residues. The ends were cut back, 7 bases at V and 10 bases at J, with 23 bases in the middle. Study-wide results and caveats: Also found in blood were most expanded thyroid clonotypes above 0.001.

This clonotype was seen ten or more times. Its antigen is still unknown. For the diagnoses, clinical symptoms, serum thyroxine and TRAb, thyroid ultrasound and orbital computed tomography were used. The clonotype was recovered from a woman in her forties with Graves' ophthalmopathy. Sequencing input: blood. The chain joins TRBV6-1 to TRBJ1-6; D remains unclear. CDR3 in amino acids: CASNPQPQAPPSPLHF. The CDR3 DNA is TGTGCCAGCAATCCCCAGCCTCAAGCACCGCCATCACCCCTCCACTTT.